This TCR beta chain stems from a study of CD8+ T cells in alopecia areata. Study background: Oral tofacitinib, 5 to 10 mg twice daily, was given in an open-label trial. Overall study results and limits: Many expanded lesional clones persisted during tofacitinib (in both scalp and blood). Compared with mice, patients displayed less clear TCR sharing, possibly for HLA-related reasons. Normal scalp showed lower clonality than lesional scalp, especially alopecia totalis/universalis.

Treatment defined: oral pan-JAK inhibitor, 5-10 mg twice daily. On this clone: Its cognate antigen is unknown.

Following RNA extraction, reverse transcription yielded cDNA that acted as the sequencing template. Using immunoSEQ multiplex PCR, the repertoire was profiled, and TCRdb retains in-frame clones only, with some absent. The repertoire has about 160,000 clones, under 70% of them found once; the top ten carry roughly 0.99%. Per the germline V gene, CDR1 is SNHLY and CDR2 is FYNNEI. The CDR3 contains 12 residues. Trimming pared 1 base from V and 8 bases from J, leaving 8 bases between. Sequencing was performed on CD4+ T cells sorted from blood, taken at week 4, from a patient treated with tofacitinib. The sequence came from a human donor with alopecia areata. The chain joins TRBV2 to TRBJ1-2, with D maybe TRBD1 (5 bases). CDR3 residues: CASSEGRDGYTF. CDR3 nucleotides: TGTGCCAGCAGTGAAGGCAGGGACGGCTACACCTTC.